This TCR beta chain was recovered during a study of shared clonotypes between healthy human individuals. Whole-study findings and limits: A few donors held approximately 4.5% of naive CD4 clonotypes in common. The diversity represented, both genetic and in exposure history, was limited by few donors. Sampling included only blood; tissue repertoires likely differ.

This clone was detected only a few times. Its target is not known. How the authors handled the data: ImmunoSEQ yielded junction-only sequences lacking quality scores, so filtering differed. Generated by immunoSEQ multiplex PCR, the TCRdb table keeps only in-frame clones and is missing some. Clone size and V and J calls were adopted from that table, with D and trimming inferred from the DNA. The sample contains over 2,000,000 clones, about 94% of which appear only once. This CDR3 has 12 amino acids. CDR1 and CDR2 (germline): MNHNY, SVGAGI (reference sequence). Between the trimmed V and J ends, which lost 1 base and 6 bases, there was a span of 6 bases. CD45RO-negative, CCR7-positively selected cells formed the naive CD8 fraction, excluding terminally differentiated effector memory CD45RA+ cells.

This clonotype originated in a man aged 18 to 29 in good health. Some clones in this sample may be carry-over from other donors' samples. The chain combines TRBV6-6 with TRBJ1-1; D unresolved. The specimen sequenced was naive CD8+ T cells from PBMCs. This CDR3 is CASSYLRSEAFF. Here the CDR3 DNA reads TGTGCCAGCAGTTACTTGCGGTCTGAAGCTTTCTTT.